This TCR beta chain was documented in a study of regulatory T cells in long-lasting Graves disease. Germline V gives CDR1 SNHLY, CDR2 FYNNEI. The CDR3 consists of 16 residues. The V segment lost 4 bases and the J segment 2 bases; nucleotides outside the gene matches: 5. The TCR beta library used iRepertoire HTBI primers with Arm-PCR amplification of CDR3. TCRdb ran MiXCR on the multiplex PCR reads and lists one entry per CDR3 protein. The data show about 470,000 distinct CDR3 sequences, 14% to 15% seen once. Described time point: newly diagnosed GD, antithyroid drugs for less than 3 months. PBMC-derived RNA was used for the TCR library. This clonotype has at least ten counts. This same sample was also taken into another study, of T cells in Graves' hyperthyroidism and ophthalmopathy.

The J gene is TRBJ1-1, the V gene TRBV2; 12 nucleotides align to TRBD1. This sequence originates from a woman aged 30 to 39 with Graves disease. The input for sequencing was peripheral blood mononuclear cells (PBMCs), taken at new diagnosis, from a patient treated with antithyroid drugs. The CDR3 DNA sequence: TGTGCCAGCAGTGCGGGACAGGGGGCGCGAAACACTGAAGCTTTCTTT. This sequence encodes CASSAGQGARNTEAFF.